This TCR beta chain derives from a study of vaccination and CD4 T cells after COVID-19. The wider study: Post-COVID draws followed diagnosis by a median around 100 days (range 35 to 161). Stimulation used overlapping spike peptides from SARS-CoV-2, HCoV-NL63, HCoV-OC43 and HCoV-229E.

Sequencing of the DNA from cultured CD4+ T cells was carried out with the Oncomine TCR Beta short-read assay. A single record per CDR3 protein comes from TCRdb applying MiXCR to the PCR reads. This table holds tens of thousands of distinct CDR3 sequences, 40% found once. Regarding the study as a whole: Spike mono-reactivity was shown by 304 of 307 vaccine-specific clones in convalescent patients.

The V gene end was trimmed by 2 bases and the J gene end by 4 bases; junction bases not matched to a gene: 7. CDR1 SEHNR and CDR2 FQNEAQ come from the germline V gene (reference sequence). The CDR3 covers 15 residues. Stated treatment: approximately 9-day PBMC culture with coronavirus spike peptide pools or control peptides (ViraFEST assay). As to this clonotype: Its antigen is unidentified.

J is TRBJ2-7 and V is TRBV7-9; TRBD2 matches 8 bases. Sequenced: CD4+ T cells from blood, cultured in vitro. The TCR sequence derives from a human donor who had recovered from COVID-19. The CDR3 protein is CASSLIAGGAYEQYF. The CDR3 DNA reads as TGTGCCAGCAGCTTAATCGCGGGGGGAGCTTACGAGCAGTACTTC.